Below, 14 T cell receptor beta chains from the same sample are listed, as sequenced in a study of blood T cell repertoires in COVID-19. Only in-frame clones appear in the TCRdb table, and some are missing; sequencing was by immunoSEQ multiplex PCR. The table lists a few hundred thousand clones, approximately 78% of them singletons. Sequencing was done on a sample of PBMCs or T cells enriched from blood (not recorded which). The receptors were gathered from a middle-aged man who had been exposed to COVID-19.

This clone was seen only a few times. The chain carries TRBV11-2 and TRBJ1-2, with D unclear. V was shortened by 4 bases and J by 4 bases, with 7 bases between the two germline ends. Per the germline V gene, CDR1 is SGHAT and CDR2 is FQNNGV. This CDR3 spans 12 amino acids. The CDR3 protein is CASSSEGYGYTF. The CDR3 DNA reads TGTGCCAGCAGCTCCGAGGGCTATGGCTACACCTTC.

The J gene is TRBJ1-2, the V gene TRBV3-1 (or the pseudogene TRBV3-2); TRBD1 might be the D (6 bases). V was trimmed by 1 base and J by 6 bases, leaving 12 bases between them. The CDR3 runs 14 residues. Germline V gene lookup returns CDR1 LGHDT and CDR2 YNNKEL (reference sequence). CDR3 DNA: TGTGCCAGCAGCCAAGTCCGCCAGGGGAATGGCTACACCTTC. It is translated as CASSQVRQGNGYTF.

This clone has just one count. V and J are TRBV2 and TRBJ2-1, with D uncertain. Germline CDR1 is SNHLY and CDR2 is FYNNEI. Trimming took off 3 bases at V and 8 bases at J, with 5 bases between the two ends. The CDR3 loop spans 11 amino acids. The CDR3 reads CASSEFDEQFF. CDR3 in DNA: TGTGCCAGCAGTGAGTTCGATGAGCAGTTCTTC.

The chain joins TRBV6-5 to TRBJ2-1, with 12 bases identical to TRBD2. Germline V lookup: CDR1 MNHEY, CDR2 SVGAGI. The CDR3 is 15 residues long. V was clipped by 7 bases and J by 7 bases; unmatched bases: 8. The CDR3 nucleotides are TGTGCCAGCACGGTGCTAGCGGGAGGGGGGAATGAGCAGTTCTTC. The encoded protein is CASTVLAGGGNEQFF.

This sequence joins TRBV6-5 and TRBJ1-2; D not certain. V dropped 2 bases and J dropped 3 bases, with 10 bases sitting between them. Germline V gives CDR1 MNHEY, CDR2 SVGAGI. The CDR3 extends over 14 amino acids. CDR3 bases: TGTGCCAGCAGTTACATCCCCACAGACTATGGCTACACCTTC. Translated, it gives CASSYIPTDYGYTF.

V and J are TRBV27 and TRBJ1-5, with TRBD1 identical over 11 bases. The CDR3 is 15 residues long. Germline CDR1 MNHEY, CDR2 SMNVEV (reference sequence). V shed 2 bases and J 4 bases; nucleotides not matched to a gene: 1. The CDR3 reads CASSLGTGGNQPQHF. The CDR3, as DNA: TGTGCCAGCAGTTTAGGGACAGGGGGAAATCAGCCCCAGCATTTT.

This clone was detected a few times. The CDR3: CASSPTSGAKDTQYF. The CDR3 DNA is TGTGCCAGCTCACCCACTAGCGGAGCTAAAGATACGCAGTATTTT. V is TRBV18 and J is TRBJ2-3; TRBD2 agrees at 8 bases. The CDR3 has 15 amino acids. The J segment lost 5 bases and the V segment lost 3 bases, leaving 7 bases of the junction unmatched. The germline CDR1 and CDR2 sequences are KGHSH and LQKENI. The entire variable domain, with the rest obtained from reference TRBV18 and TRBJ2-3, is as follows: NAGVMQNPRHLVRRRGQEARLRCSPMKGHSHVYWYRQLPEEGLKFMVYLQKENIIDESGMPKERFSAEFPKEGPSILRIQQVVRGDSAAYFCASSPTSGAKDTQYFGPGTRLTVL.

This chain uses TRBV7-3 with TRBJ2-2; 8 bases match TRBD2. CDR3 size: 16 residues. From germline, CDR1 is SGHTA and CDR2 FQGTGA. J lost 7 bases, V lost 3 bases, and 10 bases had no gene match. The CDR3 region has the DNA TGTGCCAGCAGCTTGGAGGCGGGAGGAGGGATCGGGGAGCTGTTTTTT. Translated: CASSLEAGGGIGELFF.

This chain uses TRBV30 with TRBJ1-2, with 8 nucleotides matching TRBD1. Germline assignment: CDR1 GTSNPN and CDR2 SVGIG (reference sequence). V shed 0 bases, J shed 7 bases, and the junction held 10 bases outside the gene matches. This CDR3 is 15 amino acids long. The CDR3 protein is CAWSVLVQGGSGYTF. The CDR3, as DNA: TGTGCCTGGAGTGTACTCGTACAGGGGGGCAGTGGCTACACCTTC.

This chain links TRBV5-8 with TRBJ1-2, with D perhaps TRBD1 (5 bases). This CDR3 is built from 13 residues. The germline V gene encodes CDR1 SGHTS and CDR2 YDEGEE. V lost 2 bases to trimming and J lost 8 bases, with 13 bases between them. The CDR3 nucleotides are TGTGCCAGCAGCTTAAGTTGGCGGGGGGGCTACACCTTC. Its translation is CASSLSWRGGYTF.

This sequence joins TRBV3-1 (or the pseudogene TRBV3-2) and TRBJ2-3, with 12 bases aligning to TRBD2. The CDR3 runs 18 residues. Germline CDR1 reads LGHDT; CDR2 reads YNNKEL (reference sequence). Trimming removed 3 bases from V and 7 bases from J; junction bases left unmatched: 14. The CDR3 sequence is CASSHTGLAGNHPNTQYF. The CDR3 bases are TGTGCCAGCAGCCATACTGGACTAGCGGGAAACCACCCGAATACGCAGTATTTT.

This rearrangement joins TRBV12-3 or TRBV12-4 to TRBJ1-5; TRBD1 matches at 7 bases. CDR3 length equals 13 residues. Germline trimming cut 6 bases from V and 5 bases from J; bases unmatched to any gene: 4. CDR3 DNA: TGTGCCAGCAGCCTCAGGGGGGATCAGCCCCAGCATTTT. Residues: CASSLRGDQPQHF.

V gene TRBV18 combines with J gene TRBJ2-7; TRBD1 matches 8 bases. The V gene's germline CDR1 is KGHSH and CDR2 LQKENI. CDR3 size: 15 residues. Germline trimming cut 6 bases from V and 7 bases from J; bases unmatched to any gene: 14. The CDR3, as DNA: TGTGCCAGCTCCCCCAAGGACAGGGCTACGGGGGAGCAGTACTTC. Protein product: CASSPKDRATGEQYF.

This chain's CDR3 is CASSRNNAEYMSLIRITDTQYF. DNA of the CDR3: TGTGCCAGCAGTCGAAACAATGCAGAATATATGTCCCTGATCCGAATCACAGATACGCAGTATTTT. The V call is TRBV6-6, the J call TRBJ2-3; the D is unclear. Looked up from germline, CDR1 is MNHNY and CDR2 is SVGAGI (reference sequence). This CDR3 contains 22 residues. Trimming stripped 5 bases from V and 2 bases from J, with 35 bases between.